Here is one T cell receptor beta chain with its context. Its antigen remains unidentified. One base away there is no much larger clone; base qualities are not given. This record belongs to a study of beta chain features in type 1 diabetes (dated by TCRdb to 2016 to 2019). In terms of the full investigation: Mean age, gender distribution, total cell number and subset yield were not different between patients and healthy donors. Regulatory and stem cell-like memory subsets were isolated from only 8 patients and roughly 8 healthy donors, whereas naive and central memory subsets came from all 28 donors. Across all samples, some 99 million sorted cells were examined, and cell number per subset correlated strongly with RNA yield. The study compared the TCRB repertoires of sorted circulating CD4+ T cell subsets in recently diagnosed type 1 diabetes patients with those in matched healthy donors. Overall study outcomes, separate from this receptor: Only small numbers of individuals were included in the HLA sub-analyses, which left unresolved whether HLA type had any influence on TCRB rearrangement. Naive, central memory and regulatory TCRB repertoires appeared more similar among patients than among healthy donors. PCR might favor shorter templates, but patient and control samples were amplified and corrected together, so any skew would affect both groups equally. At VDJ recombination sites, patients with type 1 diabetes made fewer insertions and deleted more nucleotides, a pattern implying thymic rearrangement abnormalities. Because cDNA was sequenced instead of genomic DNA, highly expressing activated cells could be over-represented, though the groups showed no difference in activation or CD3 levels. In all four CD4+ subsets, TCRB CDR3 length was moderately but significantly shorter in type 1 diabetes patients.

All of the isolated RNA was reverse transcribed with the High Capacity cDNA Reverse Transcription Kit, so expressed TCRB transcripts were sequenced. Naive, central memory and regulatory T cell samples underwent deep immunoSEQ sequencing, averaging about 3.57 million total reads per sample. Sorted cells were lysed in RLT buffer, and RNA was extracted using DNase-treated RNeasy Micro or Mini kits according to cell number. To prevent cross-contamination, each cell subset was processed individually, whereas patient and healthy donor samples were processed jointly. The immunoSEQ multiplex PCR was used to amplify TCRB sequences from cDNA, yielding 87-bp fragments that span the CDR3 region. Sequencing of the amplicons was done on the Illumina HiSeq platform. Regarding the original processing steps: Synthetic template baselines were used to correct PCR bias computationally, reads within Hamming distance 2 were collapsed, and singletons that could not be merged were discarded. Reads were aligned against IMGT so that V, D and J genes, CDR3 length and insertions or deletions at six rearrangement sites could be assigned. Within each subset, clonotype counts were normalized to sorted cell number, and only after that were true diversity and Gini coefficients computed with the tcR R package. The overlap coefficient, calculated on TCRB nucleotide sequences, was used to quantify repertoire sharing. Not all clones reach the TCRdb copy of this immuneACCESS table, which keeps in-frame sequences only. Checked studies attribute under half of the gap to unresolved V genes and leave the rest unexplained. V and J calls and clone size come straight from that table; D and trimming were deduced from the DNA. Present in this sample are fewer than 400,000 clones, less than 10% of which were seen just once. Clones ranked in the top ten supply around 0.45% of the sample.

V gives up 6 bases and J gives up 7 bases, and the segment between their germline ends measures 13 bases. CDR1 and CDR2, per the germline V gene, are MNHEY and SVGAGI. Its CDR3 holds 12 amino acids, cysteine through phenylalanine. The retained sequence is limited to the CDR3, 36 bases, with the frame set at the first base. Each donor gave one peripheral blood draw, averaging approximately 120 mL, which was collected into heparinised tubes. A BD FACSAria II was used to sort naive, central memory, regulatory and stem cell-like memory CD4+ T cells with a panel that included CD45RO, CCR7, CD25, CD127, CD95 and CD27. All sorted populations exceeded 95% purity. PBMCs were isolated right away by Lymphoprep density gradient centrifugation and were stained directly, without culture. Samples were stained and sorted in pairs, with one healthy donor and one patient per experiment, so that batch effects were minimized.

This chain is built from TRBV6-5 and TRBJ2-7; matching of 5 bases hints at TRBD1 as the D gene. The source is a young woman in good health. The specimen was central memory CD4+ T cells from blood. For the CDR3, the sequence is CASRQVLGEQYF. The nucleotide sequence is given as TGTGCCAGCAGACAGGTCTTGGGGGAGCAGTACTTC.